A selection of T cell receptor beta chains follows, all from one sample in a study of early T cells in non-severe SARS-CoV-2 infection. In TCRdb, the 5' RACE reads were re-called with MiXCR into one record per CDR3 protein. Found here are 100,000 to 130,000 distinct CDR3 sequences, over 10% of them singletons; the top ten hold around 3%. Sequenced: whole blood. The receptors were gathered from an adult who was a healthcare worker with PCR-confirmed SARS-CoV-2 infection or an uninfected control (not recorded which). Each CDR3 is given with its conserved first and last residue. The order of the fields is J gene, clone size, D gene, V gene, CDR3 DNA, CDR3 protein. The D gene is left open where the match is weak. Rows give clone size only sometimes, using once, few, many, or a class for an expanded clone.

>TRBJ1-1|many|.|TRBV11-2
TGTGCCAGCAGCCTAGAAGGAGGAAAGCGGAACACTGAAGCTTTCTTT
CASSLEGGKRNTEAFF
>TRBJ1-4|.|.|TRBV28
TGTGCCAGCAGTTCGTCGACGGGGCGCGTTGAAAAACTGTTTTTT
CASSSSTGRVEKLFF
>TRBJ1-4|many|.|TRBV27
TGTGCCAGCAGGACAGGCCCGGCAACTAATGAAAAACTGTTTTTT
CASRTGPATNEKLFF
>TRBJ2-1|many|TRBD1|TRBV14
TGTGCCAGCAGCGCCCGACAGGGCCCCTACAATGAGCAGTTCTTC
CASSARQGPYNEQFF
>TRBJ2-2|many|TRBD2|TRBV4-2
TGTGCCAGCAGCCAAGATCAGGGTAGCGGGAGTGGGAACACCGGGGAGCTGTTTTTT
CASSQDQGSGSGNTGELFF
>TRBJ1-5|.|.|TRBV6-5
TGTGCCAGTTCCAGGTACGGCAATCAGCCCCAGCATTTT
CASSRYGNQPQHF
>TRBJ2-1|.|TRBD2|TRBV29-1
TGCAGCGTGGGGGGACTAGAAAACAATGAGCAGTTCTTC
CSVGGLENNEQFF
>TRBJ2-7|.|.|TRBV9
TGTGCCAGCAGCAGACTTACTCCTGGGGGGACAGAGGGCGAGCAGTACTTC
CASSRLTPGGTEGEQYF
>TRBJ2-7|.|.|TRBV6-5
TGTGCCAGCAGTGGAGCAGCACTCTACGAGCAGTACTTC
CASSGAALYEQYF
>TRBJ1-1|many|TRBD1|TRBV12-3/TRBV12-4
TGTGCCAGCAGTTCTCGACAGGGGGCAACTGAAGCTTTCTTT
CASSSRQGATEAFF
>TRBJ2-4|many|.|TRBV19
TGTGCCAGTGGCCCGGAGGTTGTTCACTTC
CASGPEVVHF
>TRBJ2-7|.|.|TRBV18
TGTGCCAGCTCGCCCTTACCGGGACCCAGCTCCTACGAGCAGTACTTC
CASSPLPGPSSYEQYF
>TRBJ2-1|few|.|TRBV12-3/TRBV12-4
TGTGCCAGCAGTTTAACCACAGGGCTGGCCTACAATGAGCAGTTCTTC
CASSLTTGLAYNEQFF
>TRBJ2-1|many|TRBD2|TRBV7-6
TGTGCCAGCAGCCCAGCAGGAGGACTAGCGGGAGAGCATGAGCAGTTCTTC
CASSPAGGLAGEHEQFF
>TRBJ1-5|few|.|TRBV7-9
TGTGCCAGCAGCTTTTCGGGGAATCAGCCCCAGCATTTT
CASSFSGNQPQHF